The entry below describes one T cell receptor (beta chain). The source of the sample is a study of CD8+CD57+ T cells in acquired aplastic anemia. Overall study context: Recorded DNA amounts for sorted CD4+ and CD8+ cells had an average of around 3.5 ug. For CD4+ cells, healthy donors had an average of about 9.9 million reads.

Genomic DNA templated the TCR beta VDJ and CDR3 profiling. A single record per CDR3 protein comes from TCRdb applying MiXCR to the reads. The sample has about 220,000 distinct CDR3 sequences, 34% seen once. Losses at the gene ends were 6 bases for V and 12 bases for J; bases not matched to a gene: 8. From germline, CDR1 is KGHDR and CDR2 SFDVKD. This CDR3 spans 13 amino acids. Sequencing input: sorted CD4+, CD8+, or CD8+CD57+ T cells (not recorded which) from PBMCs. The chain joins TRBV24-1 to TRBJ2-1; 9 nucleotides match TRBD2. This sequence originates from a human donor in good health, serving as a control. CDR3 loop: CATSPSGVVGQFF. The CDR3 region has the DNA TGTGCCACCAGTCCTAGCGGGGTGGTAGGGCAGTTCTTC.